These 4 T cell receptor beta chains were all obtained from the same sample, sequenced in a study of regulatory T cells in long-lasting Graves disease. TCR beta libraries were built with iRepertoire HTBI primers and Arm-PCR of CDR3 regions. TCRdb re-analysed the multiplex PCR reads in MiXCR, keeping a single row per CDR3 protein. The sample comprises approximately 490,000 distinct CDR3 sequences, around 15% of which are singletons, and approximately 12% rests with the top ten. Regarding time point: newly diagnosed GD, antithyroid drugs for less than 3 months. From RNA extracted from PBMCs, the TCR library was made. Another study also made use of these data, one on T cells in Graves' hyperthyroidism and ophthalmopathy.

The material was peripheral blood mononuclear cells (PBMCs), obtained at new diagnosis, from a patient treated with antithyroid drugs. All receptors come from a man aged 40-49 years with Graves disease.

This clonotype was observed a few times. The J gene is TRBJ1-4, the V gene TRBV9; D perhaps matches TRBD1 (5 bases). The CDR3 has 15 residues. Germline assignment: CDR1 SGDLS and CDR2 YYNGEE. Trimming took off 0 bases at V and 3 bases at J, with 9 bases between the two ends. In DNA, the CDR3 is TGTGCCAGCAGCGTAGCTGGGGCAGCTAATGAAAAACTGTTTTTT. This encodes CASSVAGAANEKLFF.

The sample holds many counts of this clonotype. The CDR3 bases are TGTGCCAGCAGTGGGCGAAATCAGCCCCAGCATTTT. This encodes CASSGRNQPQHF. The genes are TRBV12-3 or TRBV12-4 and TRBJ1-5; no clear D gene. This CDR3 is 12 amino acids long. Trimming cost V 5 bases and J 4 bases, with 6 bases left between them.

The sample holds a few counts of this clonotype. V usage is TRBV7-9 and J usage is TRBJ2-5; TRBD2 matches at 8 bases. Germline CDR1 SEHNR, CDR2 FQNEAQ (reference sequence). J lost 4 bases, V lost 5 bases, and 15 bases had no gene match. The CDR3 loop spans 17 amino acids. CDR3 region: CASSRSPRGTSGETQYF. CDR3 coding DNA: TGTGCCAGCAGCCGAAGTCCTCGCGGGACTAGTGGAGAGACCCAGTACTTC.

This clonotype has just a few counts. The V and J genes are TRBV5-6 and TRBJ2-1; D uncertain. This CDR3 comprises 12 residues. Trimming stripped 0 bases from V and 9 bases from J, with 7 bases between. Germline V gene lookup returns CDR1 SGHDT and CDR2 YYEEEE. This chain's CDR3 is CASSLVVGEQFF. As DNA, the CDR3 is TGTGCCAGCAGCTTGGTGGTGGGTGAGCAGTTCTTC. Looking up the rest from reference TRBV5-6 and TRBJ2-1 gives the full variable domain: DAGVTQSPTHLIKTRGQQVTLRCSPKSGHDTVSWYQQALGQGPQFIFQYYEEEERQRGNFPDRFSGHQFPNYSSELNVNALLLGDSALYLCASSLVVGEQFFGPGTRLTVL.